These 28 T cell receptor beta chains share one sample of origin, sequenced in a study of T cell responses to AZD1222 COVID-19 vaccine. Data came from immunoSEQ multiplex PCR; TCRdb stores just in-frame clones and leaves some out. The sample holds roughly 140,000 clones, approximately 90% seen once. Sample: peripheral blood, taken on day 0 of AZD1222 vaccination. The source of these receptors is an adult in good health.

V is TRBV10-3 and J is TRBJ2-3; 8 nucleotides agree with TRBD2. The germline CDR1 and CDR2 sequences are ENHRY and SYGVKD. The CDR3 covers 16 residues. Trimming at V came to 3 bases and at J to 0 bases, leaving 5 bases not matched to a gene. Written as DNA, the CDR3 is TGTGCCATCAGTGAACTAGCGGCAATTAGCACAGATACGCAGTATTTT. Translated, it gives CAISELAAISTDTQYF.

The V call is TRBV19, the J call TRBJ2-7, with TRBD2 as a possible D gene (6 bases). V lost 6 bases to trimming and J lost 6 bases, with 18 bases between them. Germline loops: CDR1 LNHDA, CDR2 SQIVND (reference sequence). This CDR3 has 14 amino acids. The CDR3 protein is CASRRGAEGGEQYF. In DNA, the CDR3 is TGTGCCAGTAGGCGAGGGGCGGAGGGCGGCGAGCAGTACTTC.

The V call is TRBV5-6, the J call TRBJ2-1; D is unresolved. The CDR3 has 13 residues. V was shortened by 3 bases and J by 4 bases, with 8 bases between the two germline ends. Germline-derived CDR1 and CDR2 are SGHDT and YYEEEE. In DNA form, the CDR3 reads TGTGCCAGCAGCTCCGGGTCGTACAATGAGCAGTTCTTC. The encoded protein is CASSSGSYNEQFF.

This chain joins TRBV19 and TRBJ2-7; the match to TRBD2 covers 8 bases. V lost 2 bases and J lost 5; bases outside the gene matches: 8. The germline gives CDR1 LNHDA, CDR2 SQIVND (reference sequence). This CDR3 is built from 15 residues. CDR3 coding DNA: TGTGCCAGTAGTATACGGGGACTAGTTTGGGACGAGCAGTACTTC. It encodes CASSIRGLVWDEQYF.

V and J are TRBV7-2 and TRBJ1-6; D might be TRBD1 (6 bases). Trimming removed 3 bases from V and 0 bases from J, with 15 bases in between. Germline CDR1 reads SGHTA; CDR2 reads FQGNSA. The CDR3 covers 18 residues. The CDR3 DNA sequence: TGTGCCAGCAGCTTGGGCGAGGGACAAAGCTCCTATAATTCACCCCTCCACTTT. Residues: CASSLGEGQSSYNSPLHF.

This clone was detected only once. V gene TRBV15 combines with J gene TRBJ2-1; tentative D call: TRBD1 (6 bases). The CDR3 covers 16 residues. Germline CDR1 reads LNHNV; CDR2 reads YYDKDF (reference sequence). The V end lost 2 bases, the J end lost 5 bases, and 16 bases lay between the germline ends. As DNA, the CDR3 is TGTGCCACCAGCAGACGAAACAGGGTAGGAAACAATGAGCAGTTCTTC. Its translation is CATSRRNRVGNNEQFF. Based on the CDR3 plus reference TRBV15 and TRBJ2-1, the full variable domain is DAMVIQNPRYQVTQFGKPVTLSCSQTLNHNVMYWYQQKSSQAPKLLFHYYDKDFNNEADTPDNFQSRRPNTSFCFLDIRSPGLGDTAMYLCATSRRNRVGNNEQFFGPGTRLTVL.

CDR3 bases: TGTGCCAGCAGTGAACGCGCTAGCGGGGGTTTTCAGCAGTACTTC. It codes for CASSERASGGFQQYF. V gene TRBV6-1 combines with J gene TRBJ2-7, with 10 bases fitting TRBD2. The CDR3 runs 15 residues. J gave up 8 bases and V 2 bases, and 9 bases lay outside the gene matches. CDR1 and CDR2 from the germline V gene are MNHNS and SASEGT.

The chain carries TRBV7-6 and TRBJ2-1; 12 positions agree with TRBD2. V trimming: 5 bases; J trimming: 0 bases; junction bases outside the gene matches: 8. The CDR3 is 18 residues long. The V gene's germline CDR1 is SGHVS and CDR2 FNYEAQ. Here the CDR3 DNA reads TGTGCCAGCAGCCCCGGGACTAGCGGGTTGGGCTCCTACAATGAGCAGTTCTTC. This encodes CASSPGTSGLGSYNEQFF.

This rearrangement joins TRBV28 to TRBJ2-7, with D perhaps matching TRBD2 (5 bases). The CDR3 contains 17 residues. V lost 6 bases to trimming and J lost 2 bases, with 23 bases between them. Germline V gene data show CDR1 as MDHEN and CDR2 as SYDVKM. The CDR3 loop reads CASRRIPTLVFTYEQYF. CDR3 DNA: TGTGCCAGCAGGCGAATTCCGACACTAGTTTTCACCTACGAGCAGTACTTC. The full variable domain, completed using reference TRBV28 and TRBJ2-7, is DVKVTQSSRYLVKRTGEKVFLECVQDMDHENMFWYRQDPGLGLRLIYFSYDVKMKEKGDIPEGYSVSREKKERFSLILESASTNQTSMYLCASRRIPTLVFTYEQYFGPGTRLTVT.

The V gene is TRBV6-4, the J gene TRBJ1-1; 8 bases line up with TRBD1. V shed 3 bases and J 7 bases; nucleotides not matched to a gene: 4. This CDR3 contains 13 residues. The germline CDR1 and CDR2 sequences are MRHNA and SNTAGT. The CDR3 protein is CASSEQGEGEAFF. CDR3 DNA sequence: TGTGCCAGCAGTGAACAGGGGGAGGGTGAAGCTTTCTTT.

V and J are TRBV28 and TRBJ1-3; no firm D call. The V gene's germline CDR1 is MDHEN and CDR2 SYDVKM. The CDR3 length is 15 residues. Between the trimmed V and J ends, which lost 4 bases and 0 bases, there was a span of 10 bases. The CDR3 is CASSSQPTSGNTIYF. Written as DNA, the CDR3 is TGTGCCAGCAGTTCGCAGCCGACCTCTGGAAACACCATATATTTT. Using reference TRBV28 and TRBJ1-3 for the parts outside the CDR3, the full variable domain is DVKVTQSSRYLVKRTGEKVFLECVQDMDHENMFWYRQDPGLGLRLIYFSYDVKMKEKGDIPEGYSVSREKKERFSLILESASTNQTSMYLCASSSQPTSGNTIYFGEGSWLTVV.

The V and J genes are TRBV3-1 (or the pseudogene TRBV3-2) and TRBJ1-3; D not resolved. Germline-derived CDR1 and CDR2 are LGHDT and YNNKEL (reference sequence). This CDR3 contains 14 residues. Trimming pared 3 bases from V and 0 bases from J, leaving 6 bases between. CDR3 nucleotide sequence: TGTGCCAGCAGCCAGGGATTCTCTGGAAACACCATATATTTT. Translation gives CASSQGFSGNTIYF.

V usage is TRBV6-2 or TRBV6-3 and J usage is TRBJ2-2; D uncertain. Trimming removed 3 bases from V and 6 bases from J, with 5 bases in between. Germline CDR1 MNHEY, CDR2 SVGEGT. The CDR3 is 12 amino acids. Written as DNA, the CDR3 is TGTGCCAGCAGTTATTACTCCGGGGAGCTGTTTTTT. Amino acid sequence: CASSYYSGELFF.

The rearrangement links TRBV3-1 (or the pseudogene TRBV3-2) to TRBJ2-5; 8 bases are shared with TRBD1. The CDR3 has 15 residues. V was pared by 1 base and J by 3 bases, with 4 bases of the junction left unmatched. Germline values: CDR1 LGHDT, CDR2 YNNKEL (reference sequence). CDR3 in DNA: TGTGCCAGCAGCCAAGGGGACAGGAACAAAGAGACCCAGTACTTC. It specifies CASSQGDRNKETQYF.

The chain couples TRBV9 to TRBJ2-3, with 11 bases matching TRBD2. The V gene end was trimmed by 4 bases and the J gene end by 4 bases; junction bases not matched to a gene: 8. The germline gives CDR1 SGDLS, CDR2 YYNGEE. The CDR3 sequence is 16 residues long. The CDR3 spells CASSPPGTSGSDTQYF. CDR3 bases: TGTGCCAGCAGCCCCCCCGGGACTAGCGGCTCAGATACGCAGTATTTT.

The chain joins TRBV28 to TRBJ2-1; 10 positions agree with TRBD2. The CDR3 is made up of 15 amino acids. Germline CDR1 is MDHEN and CDR2 is SYDVKM. The V and J ends lost 5 bases and 4 bases, in that order; junction bases with no gene match: 5. The DNA for the CDR3 is TGTGCCAGCAGTCCGCCAGCGGGAGGGTACAATGAGCAGTTCTTC. Amino acid sequence: CASSPPAGGYNEQFF.

CDR3 in DNA: TGTGCCAGCAGTGACTGGGGGAGTATCGGGTACACTGAAGCTTTCTTT. Its protein is CASSDWGSIGYTEAFF. This rearrangement joins TRBV2 to TRBJ1-1; tentatively, D is TRBD1 (5 bases). The CDR3 contains 16 residues. V was trimmed by 3 bases and J by 3 bases, leaving 17 bases between them. Germline-derived CDR1 and CDR2 are SNHLY and FYNNEI.

The chain recombines TRBV24-1 with TRBJ2-5; D is perhaps TRBD2 (5 bases). The germline V gene encodes CDR1 KGHDR and CDR2 SFDVKD. V was clipped by 1 base and J by 5 bases, with 16 bases between them. The CDR3 covers 16 residues. The CDR3 sequence is CATSDLRESAPETQYF. The CDR3, as DNA: TGTGCCACCAGTGATTTAAGGGAGTCCGCGCCGGAGACCCAGTACTTC.

The rearrangement links TRBV7-9 to TRBJ1-4; 9 nucleotides line up with TRBD1. Germline V CDR1 and CDR2: SEHNR, FQNEAQ (reference sequence). V was pared by 5 bases and J by 7 bases, with 5 bases of the junction left unmatched. This CDR3 spans 14 amino acids. CDR3 sequence (DNA): TGTGCCAGCAGCCCAATGACAGGGGGTGAAAAACTGTTTTTT. Translating gives CASSPMTGGEKLFF.

This chain uses TRBV5-1 with TRBJ1-3; D is unclear. CDR3 size: 16 residues. Germline CDR1 reads SGHRS; CDR2 reads YFSETQ. V was clipped by 5 bases and J by 3 bases, with 18 bases between them. In DNA, the CDR3 is TGCGCCAGCAGTCAAGAAAACTCGGCCCGTGGAAACACCATATATTTT. It specifies CASSQENSARGNTIYF.

This chain uses TRBV10-2 with TRBJ1-2; tentative D call: TRBD1 (5 bases). The CDR3 contains 16 residues. CDR1 is WSHSY, CDR2 SAAADI, per germline. Trimming pared 2 bases from V and 7 bases from J, leaving 20 bases between. CDR3: CASSENRQPQGPGYTF. The CDR3 region has the DNA TGCGCCAGCAGTGAGAACCGACAGCCCCAAGGGCCTGGCTACACCTTC.

The genes are TRBV3-1 (or the pseudogene TRBV3-2) and TRBJ2-1; 8 nucleotides match TRBD1. The CDR3 totals 16 residues. CDR1 and CDR2 (germline): LGHDT, YNNKEL (reference sequence). V trimming: 6 bases; J trimming: 1 base; junction bases outside the gene matches: 8. The CDR3: CASSRDRLTSYNEQFF. The CDR3, as DNA: TGTGCCAGCAGTCGGGACAGGTTAACTTCCTACAATGAGCAGTTCTTC.

The gene calls are TRBV11-2 and TRBJ1-1; 8 nucleotides agree with TRBD1. Losses at the gene ends were 6 bases for V and 8 bases for J; bases not matched to a gene: 11. Germline V gene data show CDR1 as SGHAT and CDR2 as FQNNGV. This CDR3 is built from 14 residues. The CDR3 nucleotides are TGTGCCAGCAGTAGTAATAGGGCAGGGGGCGAAGCTTTCTTT. The encoded protein is CASSSNRAGGEAFF.

This chain joins TRBV2 and TRBJ1-2, with D possibly matching TRBD1 (5 bases). The CDR3 covers 12 residues. V gave up 7 bases and J gave up 4 bases, with 10 bases separating them. Per the germline V gene, CDR1 is SNHLY and CDR2 is FYNNEI. The CDR3 DNA is TGTGCCAGCAACGTGGGGGGCTATGGCTACACCTTC. It encodes CASNVGGYGYTF.

The chain combines TRBV2 with TRBJ2-1; 7 positions agree with TRBD2. V lost 3 bases, J lost 0 bases, and 11 bases stayed unmatched. There are 18 residues in the CDR3. The germline V gene has CDR1 SNHLY and CDR2 FYNNEI. The CDR3 loop is CASSDFFRGSYSYNEQFF. As DNA, the CDR3 is TGTGCCAGCAGTGATTTTTTCCGCGGGAGCTACTCCTACAATGAGCAGTTCTTC. Filled out from reference TRBV2 and TRBJ2-1, the complete variable domain reads EPEVTQTPSHQVTQMGQEVILRCVPISNHLYFYWYRQILGQKVEFLVSFYNNEISEKSEIFDDQFSVERPDGSNFTLKIRSTKLEDSAMYFCASSDFFRGSYSYNEQFFGPGTRLTVL.

This clone was observed a few times. CDR3 DNA sequence: TGTGCCACCAGTGACCAAAGGAACACAGATACGCAGTATTTT. Its translation: CATSDQRNTDTQYF. This chain links TRBV24-1 with TRBJ2-3; the D is unclear. The germline CDR1 and CDR2 sequences are KGHDR and SFDVKD. V was cut by 4 bases and J by 2 bases, with 9 bases left in between. The CDR3 loop spans 14 amino acids.

This clone was observed a handful of times. J is TRBJ1-1 and V is TRBV7-9; D is possibly TRBD1 (6 bases). CDR3 length: 14 residues. V lost 1 base to trimming and J lost 6 bases, with 12 bases between them. Germline assignment: CDR1 SEHNR and CDR2 FQNEAQ (reference sequence). DNA of the CDR3: TGTGCCAGCAGCTTAGAGGGGGTTTTCGCTGAAGCTTTCTTT. Translation gives CASSLEGVFAEAFF.

The CDR3 loop reads CASSLPTYRTGGDFNYGYTF. In DNA, the CDR3 is TGTGCCAGCAGTTTACCGACCTATCGGACAGGGGGCGATTTTAACTATGGCTACACCTTC. The chain is built from TRBV28 and TRBJ1-2, with 11 bases identical to TRBD1. J was trimmed by 1 base and V by 2 bases; bases with no gene match: 15. The germline gives CDR1 MDHEN, CDR2 SYDVKM. This CDR3 contains 20 residues.